One sample yielded the 8 T cell receptor beta chains listed below, sequenced in a study of blood T cell repertoires in COVID-19. TCRdb's copy holds only in-frame clones and misses some; the assay was immunoSEQ multiplex PCR. The data contain some 100,000 clones, around 86% of them singletons. The sequencing input was peripheral blood. Source of these receptors: a man aged 45-65 years with acute or convalescent COVID-19.

The chain joins TRBV6-5 to TRBJ2-7; TRBD1 might be the D (6 bases). Germline assignment: CDR1 MNHEY and CDR2 SVGAGI. The germline V and J ends were trimmed by 6 bases and 4 bases, with 10 bases remaining between them. The CDR3 runs to 12 residues. CDR3: CASRSQGYEQYF. The CDR3, as DNA: TGTGCCAGCAGATCACAGGGATACGAGCAGTACTTC.

The chain has TRBV18 and TRBJ1-1; the D is unclear. V lost 4 bases and J lost 5, with 14 bases in between. CDR1 is KGHSH, CDR2 LQKENI, per germline. The CDR3 length is 14 residues. The CDR3 loop is CASSRQRRETEAFF. CDR3 bases: TGTGCCAGCTCACGCCAGAGGCGGGAGACTGAAGCTTTCTTT. The full variable domain, in which reference TRBV18 and TRBJ1-1 provide the parts outside the CDR3, is NAGVMQNPRHLVRRRGQEARLRCSPMKGHSHVYWYRQLPEEGLKFMVYLQKENIIDESGMPKERFSAEFPKEGPSILRIQQVVRGDSAAYFCASSRQRRETEAFFGQGTRLTVV.

In this sample, this clone turned up a few times. This chain connects TRBV3-1 (or the pseudogene TRBV3-2) to TRBJ2-1, with 13 bases fitting TRBD2. Unmatched junction bases numbered 4, after V lost 4 bases and J lost 16 bases. The CDR3 has 12 amino acids. Germline V gene data show CDR1 as LGHDT and CDR2 as YNNKEL (reference sequence). The CDR3 DNA follows: TGTGCCAGCAGCCTCGGGACTAGCGGGATATTCTTC. Its translation: CASSLGTSGIFF.

This chain links TRBV25-1 with TRBJ2-2; TRBD2 matches at 8 bases. The trim removed 4 bases at V and 7 bases at J, leaving 5 bases unmatched. The CDR3 covers 14 residues. CDR1 is MGHDK, CDR2 SYGVNS, per germline. Here the CDR3 DNA reads TGTGCCAGCAGTGTAGCGGGATCGGTCGGGGAGCTGTTTTTT. Amino acid sequence: CASSVAGSVGELFF.

V is TRBV5-1 and J is TRBJ2-1; no clear D gene. V was pared by 4 bases and J by 4 bases, with 18 bases between. The CDR3 is 16 residues long. Germline values: CDR1 SGHRS, CDR2 YFSETQ. CDR3 region: CASSPGMSPIYNEQFF. CDR3 DNA sequence: TGCGCCAGCAGCCCAGGTATGTCCCCAATATACAATGAGCAGTTCTTC.

V and J are TRBV11-2 and TRBJ1-1; D not resolved. The CDR3 runs 15 residues. Germline assignment: CDR1 SGHAT and CDR2 FQNNGV. The V and J ends lost 1 base and 2 bases respectively, with 11 bases between them. This CDR3 reads CASSLVGSPNTEAFF. Written as DNA, the CDR3 is TGTGCCAGCAGCTTAGTAGGGAGTCCAAACACTGAAGCTTTCTTT.

This sequence joins TRBV4-1 and TRBJ1-3; 9 nucleotides agree with TRBD1. This CDR3 is built from 16 residues. Germline V gives CDR1 MGHRA, CDR2 YSYEKL. V shed 1 base and J 9 bases; nucleotides not matched to a gene: 10. The DNA for the CDR3 is TGCGCCAGCAGCCAAGTTCCAGGACAGGGGATTGGCACCATATATTTT. This gives the protein CASSQVPGQGIGTIYF.

The chain links TRBV7-9 to TRBJ2-7; 8 bases are a match to TRBD2. The ends lost 2 bases at V and 4 bases at J; junction bases unmatched: 7. Germline assignment: CDR1 SEHNR and CDR2 FQNEAQ (reference sequence). The CDR3 has 15 residues. The CDR3 loop is CASSLSGTRDYEQYF. The CDR3 nucleotides are TGTGCCAGCAGCTTAAGCGGGACTAGGGATTACGAGCAGTACTTC.